The next 14 T cell receptor beta chains were all read from a single sample in a study of blood T cell repertoires in COVID-19 (TCRdb year 2020). Libraries were constructed by the immunoSEQ multiplex PCR assay. What TCRdb holds here is the immuneACCESS table cut down to in-frame rearrangements. Part of the clones is not present; checked against another copy, under half of the missing clones reflect an unresolved V gene, and the others are unexplained. The table for this sample lists 200,000 to 250,000 clones; approximately 83% of them were counted only once. The biggest ten clones account for roughly 2% of the sample. Sequences were obtained from peripheral blood. All receptors derive from a man aged 25 to 45 who had recovered from COVID-19.

The chain uses TRBV18 and TRBJ2-6, with D maybe TRBD2 (5 bases). Trimming cost V 3 bases and J 1 base, with 13 bases left between them. From germline, CDR1 is KGHSH and CDR2 LQKENI. The CDR3 spans 17 residues. The CDR3 is CASSPYTSGSGANVLTF. The CDR3 DNA sequence: TGTGCCAGCTCACCGTATACCTCGGGGTCTGGGGCCAACGTCCTGACTTTC.

The genes are TRBV3-1 (or the pseudogene TRBV3-2) and TRBJ2-7, with D unresolved. This CDR3 has 13 amino acids. The V gene's germline CDR1 is LGHDT and CDR2 YNNKEL (reference sequence). The germline V and J ends were trimmed by 2 bases and 6 bases, with 11 bases remaining between them. DNA of the CDR3: TGTGCCAGCAGCCAAAGATTAGAAGCCGAGCAGTACTTC. Encoded protein: CASSQRLEAEQYF.

The CDR3 DNA is TGTGCCAGCAGCCAAGGGGAGGATTCACCCCTCCACTTT. It is translated as CASSQGEDSPLHF. The chain links TRBV3-1 (or the pseudogene TRBV3-2) to TRBJ1-6; D is unresolved. Germline V CDR1 and CDR2: LGHDT, YNNKEL (reference sequence). V was clipped by 1 base and J by 8 bases, with 6 bases between them. This CDR3 is built from 13 residues.

The genes are TRBV6-5 and TRBJ2-7, with D possibly matching TRBD1 (5 bases). Between the trimmed V and J ends, which lost 5 bases and 2 bases, there was a span of 13 bases. This CDR3 is built from 14 residues. Germline CDR1 MNHEY, CDR2 SVGAGI. CDR3 in DNA: TGTGCCAGCAGTCCTGATTTCAGGGCCTACGAGCAGTACTTC. Its protein product is CASSPDFRAYEQYF.

The V gene is TRBV2, the J gene TRBJ1-3, with D possibly matching TRBD1 (5 bases). The CDR3 runs 15 residues. Trimming cost V 5 bases and J 0 bases, with 11 bases left between them. Germline values: CDR1 SNHLY, CDR2 FYNNEI. CDR3 DNA sequence: TGTGCCAGCAGTTACAGGCAAAGCTCTGGAAACACCATATATTTT. Translating it yields CASSYRQSSGNTIYF. The full variable domain, its missing parts supplied by reference TRBV2 and TRBJ1-3, is EPEVTQTPSHQVTQMGQEVILRCVPISNHLYFYWYRQILGQKVEFLVSFYNNEISEKSEIFDDQFSVERPDGSNFTLKIRSTKLEDSAMYFCASSYRQSSGNTIYFGEGSWLTVV.

On this clone itself: This same CDR3 is encoded by further DNA sequences in the sample. V usage is TRBV5-1 and J usage is TRBJ1-1; 8 bases agree with TRBD1. J lost 4 bases, V lost 3 bases, and 5 bases had no gene match. The CDR3 has 14 amino acids. Germline V gene sequence: CDR1 SGHRS, CDR2 YFSETQ. The DNA of the CDR3 is TGCGCCAGCAGCTCAACAGGGGGAAGCACTGAAGCTTTCTTT. This sequence encodes CASSSTGGSTEAFF. Full variable domain (rest looked up from reference TRBV5-1 and TRBJ1-1): KAGVTQTPRYLIKTRGQQVTLSCSPISGHRSVSWYQQTPGQGLQFLFEYFSETQRNKGNFPGRFSGRQFSNSRSEMNVSTLELGDSALYLCASSSTGGSTEAFFGQGTRLTVV.

Ten or more counts support this clone. The chain combines TRBV7-2 with TRBJ1-1; D is uncertain. V was pared by 1 base and J by 4 bases, with 13 bases between. Looked up from germline, CDR1 is SGHTA and CDR2 is FQGNSA. CDR3 size: 15 residues. The CDR3 DNA reads TGTGCCAGCAGCTTAGTACTCGGGTTCGGCACTGAAGCTTTCTTT. As protein: CASSLVLGFGTEAFF. The complete variable domain, with remaining parts taken from reference TRBV7-2 and TRBJ1-1, reads GAGVSQSPSNKVTEKGKDVELRCDPISGHTALYWYRQSLGQGLEFLIYFQGNSAPDKSGLPSDRFSAERTGGSVSTLTIQRTQQEDSAVYLCASSLVLGFGTEAFFGQGTRLTVV.

The rearrangement uses TRBV5-4 and TRBJ2-5; the match to TRBD2 covers 9 bases. Germline V gene sequence: CDR1 SGHNT, CDR2 YYREEE (reference sequence). The length of the CDR3 is 15 residues. Trimming took 2 bases from V and 4 from J; bases not matched to a gene: 6. For the CDR3, the DNA is TGTGCCAGCAGCTTTGGCGGGGGGGCCGGAGAGACCCAGTACTTC. Translated: CASSFGGGAGETQYF.

V gene TRBV27 combines with J gene TRBJ2-7, with 8 bases fitting TRBD1. The CDR3 runs 12 residues. CDR1 and CDR2 from the germline V gene are MNHEY and SMNVEV (reference sequence). V dropped 4 bases and J dropped 5; count of bases not matched to a gene: 1. The CDR3 loop reads CASSSDRDEQYF. The CDR3 bases are TGTGCCAGCAGTTCGGACAGGGACGAGCAGTACTTC.

In this sample, this clone turned up once. This sequence joins TRBV27 and TRBJ2-5, with 9 bases matching TRBD2. Trimming cost V 3 bases and J 5 bases; bases outside gene matches: 7. The CDR3 totals 15 residues. Germline CDR1 MNHEY, CDR2 SMNVEV (reference sequence). CDR3: CASSFGSGGGETQYF. CDR3 in DNA: TGTGCCAGCAGTTTCGGTAGCGGGGGTGGGGAGACCCAGTACTTC.

In its sample, this clone was seen a few times. A read error may account for a junction end that differs from germline. The rearrangement joins TRBV5-4 to TRBJ2-2; 9 nucleotides match TRBD1. The CDR3 runs 16 residues. Germline CDR1 SGHNT, CDR2 YYREEE (reference sequence). CDR3 nucleotide sequence: TGTGCCAGCAGCCTCCTAGGGACAGGGACCACCCGGGAGCTGTTTTTT. It codes for CASSLLGTGTTRELFF.

This rearrangement joins TRBV7-3 to TRBJ1-2; D perhaps matches TRBD1 (6 bases). The CDR3 covers 13 residues. Germline loops: CDR1 SGHTA, CDR2 FQGTGA. With 3 bases removed from V and 7 bases from J, the gap between germline ends came to 12 bases. The CDR3 loop reads CASSFTGLSGYTF. The CDR3 DNA follows: TGTGCCAGCAGCTTTACAGGGTTGTCTGGCTACACCTTC.

Only a few counts were recorded for this clone. V is TRBV2 and J is TRBJ1-6; TRBD1 matches at 7 bases. CDR1 is SNHLY and CDR2 is FYNNEI in the germline V gene. The CDR3 sequence is 14 residues long. Trimming took 7 bases from V and 10 from J; bases not matched to a gene: 10. The CDR3 loop reads CASTLTGSGSPLHF. The CDR3 DNA is TGTGCCAGCACTCTGACAGGGTCGGGGTCACCCCTCCACTTT.

This clone showed up just a few times. The genes are TRBV5-1 and TRBJ2-2; 7 bases line up with TRBD1. Germline V CDR1 and CDR2: SGHRS, YFSETQ. V gave up 1 base and J gave up 1 base; unmatched junction bases: 4. The length of the CDR3 is 16 residues. The CDR3, as DNA: TGCGCCAGCAGCTTGACTAGGGGGCGGAACACCGGGGAGCTGTTTTTT. The encoded protein is CASSLTRGRNTGELFF.